A selection of T cell receptor beta chains follows, all from one sample in a study of resident and recirculating memory T cells in vitiligo. Using immunoSEQ multiplex PCR, the repertoire was profiled, and TCRdb retains in-frame clones only, with some absent. In the table there are roughly 80,000 clones, roughly nine tenths of which are singletons. Sequenced sample: blood. The source of these receptors is a male donor with vitiligo. Each CDR3 is given with its conserved first and last residue. The order of the fields is CDR3 DNA, CDR3 protein, D gene, clone size, J gene, V gene. D genes are given only for firm matches. Rows may omit the clone size; those that give it use once, few, many or a size class.

cdr3_nt: TGTGCCAGCAGTCCGTCCCGGGATAACAACAATGAGCAGTTCTTC; cdr3_aa: CASSPSRDNNNEQFF; d_call: NA; clone_size: NA; j_call: TRBJ2-1; v_call: TRBV6-6
cdr3_nt: TGTGCCAGCAGATCGCGCGGGAGGTACGAGCAGTACTTC; cdr3_aa: CASRSRGRYEQYF; d_call: TRBD2; clone_size: NA; j_call: TRBJ2-7; v_call: TRBV7-8
cdr3_nt: TGTGCCAGCAGCCTTCAGCGGGAACCCACAGATACGCAGTATTTT; cdr3_aa: CASSLQREPTDTQYF; d_call: TRBD2; clone_size: NA; j_call: TRBJ2-3; v_call: TRBV2
cdr3_nt: TGTGCCAGCAGCTTAAATGGTGGGGCGGCAGGGTATAACGAGCAGTACTTC; cdr3_aa: CASSLNGGAAGYNEQYF; d_call: NA; clone_size: NA; j_call: TRBJ2-7; v_call: TRBV7-3
cdr3_nt: TGTGCCAGCAGCGCCAGGGGGAACACTGAAGCTTTCTTT; cdr3_aa: CASSARGNTEAFF; d_call: NA; clone_size: NA; j_call: TRBJ1-1; v_call: TRBV9
cdr3_nt: TGCGCCAGCAGTGCCGGGACAGGGGTTGAGCAGTACTTC; cdr3_aa: CASSAGTGVEQYF; d_call: TRBD1; clone_size: NA; j_call: TRBJ2-7; v_call: TRBV10-1
cdr3_nt: TGTGCCAGCATCACAAATTCCCCCCGGGAGGGTACGCAGTATTTT; cdr3_aa: CASITNSPREGTQYF; d_call: TRBD2; clone_size: NA; j_call: TRBJ2-3; v_call: TRBV7-9
cdr3_nt: TGTGCCACAGGGACTACTTTATACAATGAGCAGTTCTTC; cdr3_aa: CATGTTLYNEQFF; d_call: TRBD2; clone_size: NA; j_call: TRBJ2-1; v_call: TRBV15
cdr3_nt: TGTGCCACCAGCACGGGCGGGACAGGGGCCTTAAATGAAAAACTGTTTTTT; cdr3_aa: CATSTGGTGALNEKLFF; d_call: TRBD1; clone_size: NA; j_call: TRBJ1-4; v_call: TRBV15
cdr3_nt: TGTGCCAGCTCACCCGGGACAGGAGCCTACGAGCAGTACTTC; cdr3_aa: CASSPGTGAYEQYF; d_call: TRBD1; clone_size: NA; j_call: TRBJ2-7; v_call: TRBV18
cdr3_nt: TGTGCCAGCAGCTTCCTCGGGGAGCTGTTTTTT; cdr3_aa: CASSFLGELFF; d_call: NA; clone_size: NA; j_call: TRBJ2-2; v_call: TRBV7-9
cdr3_nt: TGTGCCAGCAGTGAAGCGCGGTGGCAGCCCCAGCATTTT; cdr3_aa: CASSEARWQPQHF; d_call: NA; clone_size: NA; j_call: TRBJ1-5; v_call: TRBV6-1
cdr3_nt: TGTGCCATCAGTGAGTACACCTCCTACGAGCAGTACTTC; cdr3_aa: CAISEYTSYEQYF; d_call: NA; clone_size: few; j_call: TRBJ2-7; v_call: TRBV10-3
cdr3_nt: TGTGCCAGCAGCTCCCCAAGACATGGGGCGCGAGCTTTCTTT; cdr3_aa: CASSSPRHGARAFF; d_call: NA; clone_size: NA; j_call: TRBJ1-1; v_call: TRBV11-2
cdr3_nt: TGCAGCGTTGCCCCCCTAACAGGGGTAGGAGGAAACACCATATATTTT; cdr3_aa: CSVAPLTGVGGNTIYF; d_call: TRBD1; clone_size: NA; j_call: TRBJ1-3; v_call: TRBV29-1
cdr3_nt: TGTGCCAGCAGCGTAGATAGTGGGGGGGAACAGTTCTTC; cdr3_aa: CASSVDSGGEQFF; d_call: TRBD2; clone_size: NA; j_call: TRBJ2-1; v_call: TRBV9
cdr3_nt: TGTGCCAGCAGCTTGTACCGCTTGGGCAGGGATAGAAGTGAAAAACTGTTTTTT; cdr3_aa: CASSLYRLGRDRSEKLFF; d_call: NA; clone_size: NA; j_call: TRBJ1-4; v_call: TRBV5-6
cdr3_nt: TGCGCCAGCAGCTTGGCGGGGGACACAGATACGCAGTATTTT; cdr3_aa: CASSLAGDTDTQYF; d_call: NA; clone_size: NA; j_call: TRBJ2-3; v_call: TRBV5-1
cdr3_nt: TGTGCCAGTTCGGGACAGGGCTTGGGAGAGAGGGCCCAGTACTTC; cdr3_aa: CASSGQGLGERAQYF; d_call: TRBD1; clone_size: once; j_call: TRBJ2-5; v_call: TRBV28
cdr3_nt: TGTGCCAGCAGTGTAAGGGGAGAGACCCAGTACTTC; cdr3_aa: CASSVRGETQYF; d_call: NA; clone_size: NA; j_call: TRBJ2-5; v_call: TRBV28
cdr3_nt: TGTGCCAGCAGTTTAATGGCGGGAGAATACCAAGATACGCAGTATTTT; cdr3_aa: CASSLMAGEYQDTQYF; d_call: TRBD2; clone_size: NA; j_call: TRBJ2-3; v_call: TRBV28
cdr3_nt: TGTGCCAGCAGCTGGACAGGGGACACTGAAGCTTTCTTT; cdr3_aa: CASSWTGDTEAFF; d_call: TRBD1; clone_size: few; j_call: TRBJ1-1; v_call: TRBV2
cdr3_nt: TGTGCCAGCAGCGCTAGCGGGACCCTCTACGAGCAGTACTTC; cdr3_aa: CASSASGTLYEQYF; d_call: TRBD2; clone_size: NA; j_call: TRBJ2-7; v_call: TRBV9
cdr3_nt: TGTGCCAGCAGCGTAGCGGGAGGGCCCTACGAGCAGTACTTC; cdr3_aa: CASSVAGGPYEQYF; d_call: TRBD2; clone_size: NA; j_call: TRBJ2-7; v_call: TRBV9
cdr3_nt: TGTGCCAGCAGTGGCAGGGGGAATGAGCAGTTCTTC; cdr3_aa: CASSGRGNEQFF; d_call: TRBD1; clone_size: NA; j_call: TRBJ2-1; v_call: TRBV25-1
cdr3_nt: TGTGCCAGCAGTGGTTCCGGGACAGACATTCGGGGGACCCAGTACTTC; cdr3_aa: CASSGSGTDIRGTQYF; d_call: TRBD1; clone_size: NA; j_call: TRBJ2-5; v_call: TRBV6-4
cdr3_nt: TGCGCCAGCAGCCAGAGCCAACAGGGAACGGGCTATGGCTACACCTTC; cdr3_aa: CASSQSQQGTGYGYTF; d_call: NA; clone_size: NA; j_call: TRBJ1-2; v_call: TRBV4-3
cdr3_nt: TGTGCCAGCAGCCTCAACCGGGACAGGGTAACCTACGAGCAGTACTTC; cdr3_aa: CASSLNRDRVTYEQYF; d_call: TRBD1; clone_size: NA; j_call: TRBJ2-7; v_call: TRBV7-3
cdr3_nt: TGTGCCAGCAGTTTTTCCCCCGGTCCGCTGCTCTCCTACGAGCAGTACTTC; cdr3_aa: CASSFSPGPLLSYEQYF; d_call: NA; clone_size: NA; j_call: TRBJ2-7; v_call: TRBV27
cdr3_nt: TGTGCCAGCACTCAGCAGGGCCCTGGAAACACCATATATTTT; cdr3_aa: CASTQQGPGNTIYF; d_call: NA; clone_size: NA; j_call: TRBJ1-3; v_call: TRBV2
cdr3_nt: TGTGCCAGCAGCTTTATGGGGCAGGCCGGCACTGAAGCTTTCTTT; cdr3_aa: CASSFMGQAGTEAFF; d_call: NA; clone_size: NA; j_call: TRBJ1-1; v_call: TRBV7-2
cdr3_nt: TGTGCCAGCAGTCCTATGACAGGCTATGGCTACACCTTC; cdr3_aa: CASSPMTGYGYTF; d_call: NA; clone_size: NA; j_call: TRBJ1-2; v_call: TRBV27
cdr3_nt: TGTGCCAGCAGTGAAGGGGCAGATCCCAATTCACCCCTCCACTTT; cdr3_aa: CASSEGADPNSPLHF; d_call: NA; clone_size: NA; j_call: TRBJ1-6; v_call: TRBV6-1
cdr3_nt: TGTGCCAGCAGCACTACTAGCGGGGCGGGGAACAATGAGCAGTTCTTC; cdr3_aa: CASSTTSGAGNNEQFF; d_call: TRBD2; clone_size: NA; j_call: TRBJ2-1; v_call: TRBV7-3
cdr3_nt: TGTGCCAGCTCAACCGATAGCGGGAGGGGAGCAGATACGCAGTATTTT; cdr3_aa: CASSTDSGRGADTQYF; d_call: TRBD2; clone_size: NA; j_call: TRBJ2-3; v_call: TRBV2
cdr3_nt: TGCACCAGCAGCCAAGACTTCGAGGACAGGGTTCTTGGTAGCTCCTATAATTCACCCCTCCACTTT; cdr3_aa: CTSSQDFEDRVLGSSYNSPLHF; d_call: NA; clone_size: NA; j_call: TRBJ1-6; v_call: TRBV1
cdr3_nt: TGTGCCATAGCCGGACAGTACACAGATACGCAGTATTTT; cdr3_aa: CAIAGQYTDTQYF; d_call: NA; clone_size: once; j_call: TRBJ2-3; v_call: TRBV2
cdr3_nt: TGTGCCAGTAGTTTTCGACAGGGGGCCCCTCATGGCTACACCTTC; cdr3_aa: CASSFRQGAPHGYTF; d_call: TRBD1; clone_size: NA; j_call: TRBJ1-2; v_call: TRBV19
cdr3_nt: TGCGCCAGCAGCTTGTTGGGAAGGGGTGGCACTGAAGCTTTCTTT; cdr3_aa: CASSLLGRGGTEAFF; d_call: NA; clone_size: NA; j_call: TRBJ1-1; v_call: TRBV5-1
cdr3_nt: TGTGCCAGCAGCGTAGATTACGGGACAGGTGACTACGAGCAGTACTTC; cdr3_aa: CASSVDYGTGDYEQYF; d_call: TRBD1; clone_size: NA; j_call: TRBJ2-7; v_call: TRBV9
cdr3_nt: TGTGCCAGCACCGACGGGACAGGGGTACCCTACGAGCAGTACTTC; cdr3_aa: CASTDGTGVPYEQYF; d_call: TRBD1; clone_size: NA; j_call: TRBJ2-7; v_call: TRBV6-1
cdr3_nt: TGTGCCAGCAGTCCCCCGGAGGGGGAGACCCAGTACTTC; cdr3_aa: CASSPPEGETQYF; d_call: NA; clone_size: NA; j_call: TRBJ2-5; v_call: TRBV6-5
cdr3_nt: TGTGCCAGCAGTTTCCGACAGGGGAGGAACGAGCAGTACTTC; cdr3_aa: CASSFRQGRNEQYF; d_call: TRBD1; clone_size: few; j_call: TRBJ2-7; v_call: TRBV28
cdr3_nt: TGTGCCAGCAGCCAATCCGGCACAGGGGGTGTTTTGGGCAATCAGCCCCAGCATTTT; cdr3_aa: CASSQSGTGGVLGNQPQHF; d_call: TRBD1; clone_size: once; j_call: TRBJ1-5; v_call: TRBV4-2
cdr3_nt: TGTGCCACCAGCAGAGACCAGTTACAGGGTCAAAAACTGTTTTTT; cdr3_aa: CATSRDQLQGQKLFF; d_call: NA; clone_size: NA; j_call: TRBJ1-4; v_call: TRBV15
cdr3_nt: TGTGCCAGCAGCTACGGGGGGGGGAACGGCTACACCTTC; cdr3_aa: CASSYGGGNGYTF; d_call: NA; clone_size: NA; j_call: TRBJ1-2; v_call: TRBV5-6
cdr3_nt: TGTGCCAGCAGCTTAACGGGGGGAAACTACGAGCAGTACTTC; cdr3_aa: CASSLTGGNYEQYF; d_call: TRBD2; clone_size: NA; j_call: TRBJ2-7; v_call: TRBV7-8
cdr3_nt: TGCGCCACCCCAGAGGGCTGGGGCTACACCTTC; cdr3_aa: CATPEGWGYTF; d_call: NA; clone_size: NA; j_call: TRBJ1-2; v_call: TRBV5-1
cdr3_nt: TGTGCCAGACACCACGGGACTAGCGGGGAGGGAGGGTACGAGCAGTACTTC; cdr3_aa: CARHHGTSGEGGYEQYF; d_call: TRBD2; clone_size: NA; j_call: TRBJ2-7; v_call: TRBV5-3